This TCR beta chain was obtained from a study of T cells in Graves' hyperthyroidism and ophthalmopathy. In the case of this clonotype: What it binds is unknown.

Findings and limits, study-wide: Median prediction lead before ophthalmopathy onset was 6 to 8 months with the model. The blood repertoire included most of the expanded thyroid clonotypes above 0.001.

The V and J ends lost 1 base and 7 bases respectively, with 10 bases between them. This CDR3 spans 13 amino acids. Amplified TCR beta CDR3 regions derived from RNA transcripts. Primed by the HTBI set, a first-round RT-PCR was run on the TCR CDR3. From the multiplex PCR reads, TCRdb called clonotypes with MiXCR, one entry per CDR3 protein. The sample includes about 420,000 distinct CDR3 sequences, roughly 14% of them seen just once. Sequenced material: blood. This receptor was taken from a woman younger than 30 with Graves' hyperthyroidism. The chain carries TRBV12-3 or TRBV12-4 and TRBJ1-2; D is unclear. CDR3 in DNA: TGTGCCAGCAGTTTAGGAGTGAGACGTGGCTACACCTTC. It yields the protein CASSLGVRRGYTF.